The rows below give T cell receptor beta chains drawn from one sample of a study of cytomegalovirus exposure and HLA in healthy donors. TCRdb's table, derived via immunoSEQ multiplex PCR, lists solely in-frame clones and lacks some. The table lists roughly 150,000 clones, 85% of them singletons. The sample comprised PBMCs. These TCRs come from a boy aged 2-15 years in good health and CMV-seronegative. Each CDR3 is given with its conserved first and last residue. A D gene is named only where the DNA matches it firmly. Some rows mark clone size as missing; the rest say once, few, many or name a class of expanded clone.

abundance | d_gene | j_gene | v_gene | CDR3aa | CDR3nt
once | - | TRBJ1-1 | TRBV5-8 | CASSLYLGSSTEAFF | TGTGCCAGCAGCTTGTACCTCGGGTCGAGCACTGAAGCTTTCTTT
- | - | TRBJ1-2 | TRBV6-1 | CASSESLRVGSYGYTF | TGTGCCAGCAGTGAAAGCCTGAGGGTCGGCAGCTATGGCTACACCTTC
- | - | TRBJ2-3 | TRBV7-9 | CASSLRAAFLTQYF | TGTGCCAGCAGCCTCCGCGCCGCCTTTCTTACGCAGTATTTT
- | - | TRBJ2-5 | TRBV7-6 | CASSLGLNQETQYF | TGTGCCAGCAGCCTGGGACTGAATCAAGAGACCCAGTACTTC
- | - | TRBJ1-5 | TRBV30 | CAWSVPEVNQPQHF | TGTGCCTGGAGTGTACCGGAGGTCAATCAGCCCCAGCATTTT
- | - | TRBJ1-1 | TRBV12-5 | CASGSSQVLTEAFF | TGTGCTAGTGGTTCCTCACAGGTTTTGACTGAAGCTTTCTTT
- | - | TRBJ1-2 | TRBV2 | CASSAGETTGNYGYTF | TGTGCCAGCAGTGCCGGGGAGACAACAGGGAACTATGGCTACACCTTC
- | - | TRBJ2-2 | TRBV5-8 | CASSLVRNTGELFF | TGTGCCAGCAGCTTGGTCAGGAACACCGGGGAGCTGTTTTTT
- | - | TRBJ2-5 | TRBV11-2 | CASSQSPFEETQYF | TGTGCCAGCAGCCAAAGCCCGTTCGAAGAGACCCAGTACTTC
- | - | TRBJ2-1 | TRBV6-1 | CATFRQGNEQFF | TGTGCCACCTTTCGGCAGGGCAATGAGCAGTTCTTC
- | TRBD1 | TRBJ1-1 | TRBV11-2 | CASSDQGDEAFF | TGTGCCAGCAGCGATCAGGGGGATGAAGCTTTCTTT
- | TRBD2 | TRBJ2-7 | TRBV19 | CASSMSGSAVGEQYF | TGTGCCAGTAGTATGAGCGGGAGCGCGGTCGGCGAGCAGTACTTC
- | - | TRBJ2-6 | TRBV7-6 | CASSLDSRVYRANVLTF | TGTGCCAGCAGCTTAGATTCCCGGGTATATCGGGCCAACGTCCTGACTTTC